Following are 15 T cell receptor beta chains from one sample sequenced in a study of blood T cell repertoires in COVID-19. Here immunoSEQ multiplex PCR was the method, and the copy in TCRdb shows in-frame clones only, minus some. The table has approximately 49,000 clones, 68% seen once. Sequenced: peripheral blood. The source is a woman between 65 and 79 years old with acute or convalescent COVID-19.

V is TRBV19 and J is TRBJ2-7, with D perhaps TRBD1 (5 bases). The length of the CDR3 is 13 residues. Germline V gene lookup returns CDR1 LNHDA and CDR2 SQIVND (reference sequence). Trimming removed 0 bases at V and 6 bases at J, with 9 bases between. As DNA, the CDR3 is TGTGCCAGTAGTATAGAGGGGCAGGGCGAGCAGTACTTC. It codes for CASSIEGQGEQYF.

The chain couples TRBV2 to TRBJ2-7; 9 bases are shared with TRBD1. There are 15 residues in the CDR3. The V gene end was trimmed by 4 bases and the J gene end by 3 bases; junction bases not matched to a gene: 7. In germline, CDR1 is SNHLY, CDR2 FYNNEI. DNA of the CDR3: TGTGCCAGCAGTGCCAATCGACAGGGGGGCTACGAGCAGTACTTC. Amino acid sequence: CASSANRQGGYEQYF.

The rearrangement joins TRBV9 to TRBJ2-2, with D tentatively TRBD1 (5 bases). The germline V gene encodes CDR1 SGDLS and CDR2 YYNGEE. Trimming took off 0 bases at V and 1 base at J, with 7 bases between the two ends. The CDR3 has 15 amino acids. CDR3 sequence (DNA): TGTGCCAGCAGCGTAGAGGGGATGAACACCGGGGAGCTGTTTTTT. It yields the protein CASSVEGMNTGELFF.

The chain recombines TRBV6-5 with TRBJ2-5, with D perhaps TRBD2 (5 bases). CDR1 and CDR2 (germline): MNHEY, SVGAGI. The ends were cut back, 7 bases at V and 6 bases at J, with 15 bases in the middle. This CDR3 has 13 amino acids. DNA for the CDR3: TGTGCCAGCACCCGGACTGGACCGCAGACCCAGTACTTC. Its protein is CASTRTGPQTQYF.

V is TRBV5-1 and J is TRBJ1-1; TRBD1 aligns across 7 bases. Germline CDR1 and CDR2: SGHRS and YFSETQ. V lost 2 bases to trimming and J lost 1 base; unmatched junction nucleotides: 2. CDR3 length: 14 residues. DNA for the CDR3: TGCGCCAGCAGCTTTAGGGGGCCGAACACTGAAGCTTTCTTT. It translates to CASSFRGPNTEAFF.

The chain combines TRBV6-5 with TRBJ1-1, with a tentative D call TRBD1 (6 bases). Trimming cost V 6 bases and J 5 bases, with 16 bases left between them. The CDR3 is made up of 14 amino acids. Germline V gives CDR1 MNHEY, CDR2 SVGAGI. CDR3: CASRDLQGVTEAFF. Here the CDR3 DNA reads TGTGCCAGCAGGGACCTACAGGGTGTAACTGAAGCTTTCTTT.

The chain uses TRBV6-6 and TRBJ2-7; TRBD2 agrees at 11 bases. Germline CDR1 and CDR2: MNHNY and SVGAGI (reference sequence). The CDR3 length is 14 residues. V was pared by 8 bases and J by 6 bases, with 9 bases of the junction left unmatched. The DNA for the CDR3 is TGTGCCAGCGGATTAGCGGGAGGGACGACCGAGCAGTACTTC. As protein: CASGLAGGTTEQYF.

In this sample, this clone turned up a few times. The J gene is TRBJ2-7, the V gene TRBV30; D perhaps matches TRBD1 (5 bases). The CDR3 loop spans 12 amino acids. V gave up 5 bases and J gave up 2 bases, with 10 bases separating them. CDR1 GTSNPN and CDR2 SVGIG come from the germline V gene (reference sequence). The CDR3 loop reads CAWQQDPYEQYF. The CDR3 DNA reads as TGTGCCTGGCAACAGGATCCCTACGAGCAGTACTTC.

The rearrangement links TRBV9 to TRBJ1-2, with D maybe TRBD1 (6 bases). Germline CDR1 reads SGDLS; CDR2 reads YYNGEE. V shed 3 bases and J shed 7 bases, with 16 bases lying between them. CDR3 length: 14 residues. CDR3: CASSAITGLGGYTF. CDR3 bases: TGTGCCAGCAGCGCCATCACAGGGTTGGGTGGCTACACCTTC.

This chain links TRBV25-1 with TRBJ2-3, with 9 bases lining up with TRBD2. Germline CDR1 MGHDK, CDR2 SYGVNS. The CDR3 runs 17 residues. J was trimmed by 4 bases and V by 3 bases; bases with no gene match: 11. CDR3 residues: CASSDWRGGEAADTQYF. The CDR3 bases are TGTGCCAGCAGTGATTGGCGGGGGGGCGAGGCTGCAGATACGCAGTATTTT.

This sequence joins TRBV13 and TRBJ1-6; the D gene is possibly TRBD1 (5 bases). CDR1 PRHDT and CDR2 FYEKMQ come from the germline V gene (reference sequence). The length of the CDR3 is 16 residues. The V end lost 0 bases, the J end lost 6 bases, and 12 bases lay between the germline ends. CDR3 nucleotides: TGTGCCAGCAGCTTAGGCGGTGACGGGGGTAATTCACCCCTCCACTTT. This codes for CASSLGGDGGNSPLHF.

This clone came up many times. The chain has TRBV7-9 and TRBJ1-6; D gene uncertain. The CDR3 has 12 residues. Trimming took 3 bases from V and 6 from J, leaving 3 bases between them. Looked up from germline, CDR1 is SEHNR and CDR2 is FQNEAQ (reference sequence). CDR3 coding DNA: TGTGCCAGCAGCTTCGGTAATTCACCCCTCCACTTT. It specifies CASSFGNSPLHF. Together with reference TRBV7-9 and TRBJ1-6, the CDR3 gives the full variable domain: DTGVSQNPRHKITKRGQNVTFRCDPISEHNRLYWYRQTLGQGPEFLTYFQNEAQLEKSRLLSDRFSAERPKGSFSTLEIQRTEQGDSAMYLCASSFGNSPLHFGNGTRLTVT.

CDR3 bases: TGCGCCAGCAGCTTGGAATCGGTCGGGGAGCTGTTTTTT. This gives the protein CASSLESVGELFF. V and J are TRBV5-1 and TRBJ2-2; D is ambiguous. Trimming left V 0 bases short and J 7 bases short, with 7 bases between. Germline V gene sequence: CDR1 SGHRS, CDR2 YFSETQ. The CDR3 is 13 amino acids.

The rearrangement joins TRBV5-4 to TRBJ2-3, with TRBD1 as a possible D gene (5 bases). The germline CDR1 and CDR2 sequences are SGHNT and YYREEE (reference sequence). The CDR3 is made up of 14 amino acids. V was trimmed by 4 bases and J by 5 bases, leaving 14 bases between them. The CDR3: CASSRDSLRDTQYF. The CDR3 DNA reads as TGTGCCAGCAGCAGAGACAGCCTCCGAGATACGCAGTATTTT. Full variable domain (outside the CDR3, taken from reference TRBV5-4 and TRBJ2-3): ETGVTQSPTHLIKTRGQQVTLRCSSQSGHNTVSWYQQALGQGPQFIFQYYREEENGRGNFPPRFSGLQFPNYSSELNVNALELDDSALYLCASSRDSLRDTQYFGPGTRLTVL.

The sample holds many counts of this clone. This rearrangement joins TRBV2 to TRBJ1-1; 8 nucleotides align to TRBD1. CDR1 and CDR2 (germline): SNHLY, FYNNEI. V dropped 11 bases and J dropped 0; count of bases not matched to a gene: 11. The length of the CDR3 is 15 residues. The CDR3 region has the DNA TGTGCCGGGCTCGACAGGGGCGCCTTGAACACTGAAGCTTTCTTT. The encoded protein is CAGLDRGALNTEAFF.